One and the same sample provided the 15 T cell receptor beta chains below, sequenced in a study of T cell clonality in common variable immunodeficiency. Some clones are missing from TCRdb's copy, which holds only in-frame ones; the method was immunoSEQ multiplex PCR. The sample yields around 55,000 clones, without any singletons. Specimen: peripheral blood mononuclear cells. The receptors come from a person between 18 and 75 years old in good health.

Concerning this clone itself: The same CDR3 also results from other DNA sequences found in this sample. The CDR3 here is CASSSGEGTEAFF. The CDR3 bases that were read are TGTGCCAGTAGTTCAGGGGAGGGCACTGAA. The chain carries TRBV19 and TRBJ1-1; TRBD1 might be the D (6 bases). The read halts 3 residues ahead of the CDR3 end, with the missing end drawn from the germline J gene. CDR3 size: 13 residues. V lost 5 bases, J lost 4 bases, and 11 bases lay in between. Per the germline V gene, CDR1 is LNHDA and CDR2 is SQIVND (reference sequence).

Ten or more counts support this clone. The observed sequence ends 3 residues before the CDR3 terminus, with the missing tail filled in from the germline J gene. The chain carries TRBV6-2 or TRBV6-3 and TRBJ2-5; unclear D gene. V was cut by 1 base and J by 1 base, with 7 bases left in between. Per germline, CDR1 MNHEY and CDR2 SVGEGT. CDR3 length: 14 residues. Incomplete CDR3 DNA: TGTGCCAGCAGTTACTATGGGCCCCAAGAGACC. It specifies CASSYYGPQET. The entire CDR3 protein reads CASSYYGPQETQYF.

Turning to this clone: The CDR3 end lies 3 residues beyond the end of the read and is filled in from the germline J gene. The chain recombines TRBV7-2 with TRBJ1-6; D gene unclear. CDR3 length equals 12 residues. Germline values: CDR1 SGHTA, CDR2 FQGNSA. V was cut by 5 bases and J by 8 bases, with 7 bases left in between. CDR3 loop: CASSPVDSPLHF. CDR3 DNA (partial): TGTGCCAGCAGCCCGGTGGATTCACCC.

A word on this clone: The read finishes 3 residues shy of the CDR3 end, and the germline J gene is used to complete it. The chain combines TRBV18 with TRBJ1-1, with D possibly matching TRBD1 (6 bases). Germline CDR1 is KGHSH and CDR2 is LQKENI. V lost 3 bases, J lost 1 base, and 12 bases lay in between. The CDR3 is made up of 15 amino acids. CDR3 protein: CASSPGQWTNTEAFF. The part of the CDR3 DNA that was read is TGTGCCAGCTCACCTGGACAGTGGACGAACACTGAA. Variable domain in full (rest from reference TRBV18 and TRBJ1-1): NAGVMQNPRHLVRRRGQEARLRCSPMKGHSHVYWYRQLPEEGLKFMVYLQKENIIDESGMPKERFSAEFPKEGPSILRIQQVVRGDSAAYFCASSPGQWTNTEAFFGQGTRLTVV.

There are many counts of this clone. The read ends 3 residues before the CDR3 terminus; that terminus is restored from the germline J gene. The chain links TRBV5-4 to TRBJ2-1; 10 positions match TRBD2. Germline loops: CDR1 SGHNT, CDR2 YYREEE (reference sequence). The CDR3 length is 15 residues. The V segment lost 3 bases and the J segment 6 bases; nucleotides outside the gene matches: 6. CDR3 bases read: TGTGCCAGCAGCTCACTAGCGGGGAGGCTCAATGAG. As protein: CASSSLAGRLNE. In full, the CDR3 is CASSSLAGRLNEQFF.

In its sample, this clone was seen many times. The CDR3 is cut off 3 residues early in the read; its end comes from the germline J gene. This sequence joins TRBV2 and TRBJ2-7, with D possibly TRBD1 on 6 matching bases. This CDR3 contains 13 residues. The germline CDR1 and CDR2 sequences are SNHLY and FYNNEI. V was pared by 10 bases and J by 2 bases, with 15 bases between. The CDR3 bases that were read are TGTGCCACTCTGGACAGTTCCCCCTACGAG. This sequence encodes CATLDSSPYE. The entire CDR3 protein reads CATLDSSPYEQYF.

This clone was seen many times. The CDR3 spells CAWSVDGEKLFF. The sequenced part of the CDR3 DNA is TGTGCCTGGAGTGTAGATGGCGAAAAA. The chain couples TRBV30 to TRBJ1-4; D remains unclear. The CDR3 end is not reached by the read, which stops 3 residues before it; the germline J gene fills it in. Per the germline V gene, CDR1 is GTSNPN and CDR2 is SVGIG (reference sequence). CDR3 length: 12 residues. V lost 0 bases and J 8 bases, leaving 7 bases between the germline ends.

This clone was recorded many times. The read falls 3 residues short of the CDR3 end, and the missing part is taken from the germline J gene. This rearrangement joins TRBV7-2 to TRBJ1-2; D uncertain. Germline lookup yields CDR1 SGHTA and CDR2 FQGNSA. V lost 5 bases and J 4 bases, leaving 8 bases between the germline ends. CDR3 size: 12 residues. CDR3 in amino acids: CASSGGSYGYTF. The part of the CDR3 DNA that was read is TGTGCCAGCAGCGGAGGGTCCTATGGC.

This clone was seen at least ten times. The read ends 3 residues early relative to the CDR3; the germline J gene fills the gap. The gene calls are TRBV5-1 and TRBJ1-2; TRBD1 might be the D (5 bases). Germline V CDR1 and CDR2: SGHRS, YFSETQ. The germline V and J ends were trimmed by 0 bases and 7 bases, with 16 bases remaining between them. The CDR3 covers 15 residues. CDR3 DNA, as far as it was read: TGCGCCAGCAGCTTGGAATGGCGGGGGGGTGGTGGC. Protein sequence: CASSLEWRGGGG. The whole CDR3 protein is CASSLEWRGGGGYTF.

This clone was recorded many times. Mismatch with germline at one junction end may stem from a read error. The read ends 3 residues shy of where the CDR3 ends; the end is completed using the germline J gene. This chain links TRBV4-2 with TRBJ1-4; D not certain. The germline V gene encodes CDR1 LGHNA and CDR2 YNFKEQ. The CDR3 runs 16 residues. The CDR3 loop is CASSQSPQASNEKLFF. The sequenced part of the CDR3 DNA is TGCGCCAGCAGCCAATCCCCTCAGGCCTCTAATGAAAAA.

This clone was seen at least ten times. The sequenced part of the CDR3 DNA is TGTGCCAGCAGCTTGGGCAGGTTCACCAATGAG. Translation: CASSLGRFTNE. The entire CDR3 reads CASSLGRFTNEQFF. The chain employs TRBV5-5 and TRBJ2-1; D unresolved. Coverage ceases 3 residues before the CDR3 finishes, and the germline J gene fills in the end. Trimming left V 0 bases short and J 6 bases short, with 10 bases between. Germline V gene data show CDR1 as SGHKS and CDR2 as YYEKEE (reference sequence). The CDR3 is 14 amino acids.

This clone turned up a few times. The CDR3 extends 3 residues past the end of the read, so its final part is completed from the germline J gene. V gene TRBV23-1 combines with J gene TRBJ1-3; D is perhaps TRBD1 (5 bases). TRBV23-1 is an ORF, and what it does is uncertain. The CDR3 sequence is 17 residues long. Trimming cost V 1 base and J 3 bases, with 16 bases left between them. The CDR3 sequence is CASSQCARAGLGNTIYF. The part of the CDR3 DNA that was read is TGCGCCAGCAGTCAATGTGCCAGAGCAGGGCTTGGAAACACC.

This clone was picked up many times. The sequence runs out 3 residues before the end of the CDR3; the remainder is reconstructed from the germline J gene. This sequence joins TRBV18 and TRBJ2-1; the D gene is possibly TRBD2 (5 bases). Germline lookup yields CDR1 KGHSH and CDR2 LQKENI. The germline V and J ends were trimmed by 3 bases and 5 bases, with 17 bases remaining between them. The CDR3 loop spans 16 amino acids. The sequenced CDR3 bases are TGTGCCAGCTCACCCCCAGGACTGAGCGGTGACAATGAG. It translates to CASSPPGLSGDNE. The whole CDR3 reads CASSPPGLSGDNEQFF.

This clone was seen repeatedly, ten times or more. With the read ending 3 residues before the CDR3 end, the germline J gene is used to fill in that end. This sequence joins TRBV2 and TRBJ2-7; 10 bases are shared with TRBD2. CDR3 length equals 14 residues. CDR1 and CDR2 from the germline V gene are SNHLY and FYNNEI. J lost 2 bases, V lost 4 bases, and 2 bases had no gene match. CDR3 bases read: TGTGCCAGCAGTGGGACTAGCGGACCCTACGAG. Translating it yields CASSGTSGPYE. The whole CDR3 reads CASSGTSGPYEQYF.

The sample holds many counts of this clone. The CDR3 extends 3 residues past the end of the read, so its final part is completed from the germline J gene. The gene calls are TRBV20-1 and TRBJ2-3; no firm D call. The germline V gene has CDR1 DFQATT and CDR2 SNEGSKA (reference sequence). The CDR3 extends over 14 amino acids. V was clipped by 4 bases and J by 0 bases, with 11 bases between them. The chain's CDR3 is CSAKVRYSTDTQYF. The part of the CDR3 DNA that was read is TGCAGTGCTAAGGTCCGTTATAGCACAGATACG.